This entry describes one TCR beta chain. As yet, its antigen is unknown. Other DNA sequences in this sample translate to the same CDR3. TCRdb keeps only in-frame clones here, not all; method: immunoSEQ multiplex PCR. The sample includes some 50,000 clones, 77% seen only once; the top ten take around 3.5%. These data originate in a study of PD-1 blockade in mismatch repair-deficient tumors. The wider study: Patients had roughly twelve mismatch repair-deficient cancer types, all previously treated and progressing.

TCR sequencing covered a few patients who responded to pembrolizumab. Notes on the study in general: After pembrolizumab, tumor-resident clones rose rapidly, then generally contracted before radiologic responses.

The receptor comes from an adult with mismatch repair-deficient cancer. This sample comprised PBMCs, obtained before pembrolizumab treatment.

This CDR3 reads CASSPTGYEQYF. The CDR3 bases are TGTGCCAGCTCCCCCACAGGCTACGAGCAGTACTTC. The chain has TRBV18 and TRBJ2-7, with a weak D call TRBD1 (5 bases). CDR3 length: 12 amino acids. Trimming shortened V by 6 bases and J by 3 bases, and 9 bases separated the two germline ends. Per the germline V gene, CDR1 is KGHSH and CDR2 is LQKENI.